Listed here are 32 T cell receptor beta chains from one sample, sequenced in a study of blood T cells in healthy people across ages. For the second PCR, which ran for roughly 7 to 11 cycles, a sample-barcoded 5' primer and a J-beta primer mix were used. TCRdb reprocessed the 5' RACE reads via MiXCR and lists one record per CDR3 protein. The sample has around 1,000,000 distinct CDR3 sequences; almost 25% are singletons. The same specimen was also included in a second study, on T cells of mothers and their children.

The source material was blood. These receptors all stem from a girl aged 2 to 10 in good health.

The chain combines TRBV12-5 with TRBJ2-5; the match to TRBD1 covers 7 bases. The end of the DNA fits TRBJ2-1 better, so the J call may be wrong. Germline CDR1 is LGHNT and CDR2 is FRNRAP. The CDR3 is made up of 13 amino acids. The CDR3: CASGVGGTHEQFF. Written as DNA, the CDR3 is TGTGCTAGTGGTGTAGGGGGCACCCATGAGCAGTTCTTC.

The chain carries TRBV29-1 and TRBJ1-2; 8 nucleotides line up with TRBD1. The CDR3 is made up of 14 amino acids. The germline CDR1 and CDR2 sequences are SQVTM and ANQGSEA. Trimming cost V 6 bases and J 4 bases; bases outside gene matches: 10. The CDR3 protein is CSVTLDRVTYGYTF. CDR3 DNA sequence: TGCAGCGTCACCTTGGACAGGGTGACCTATGGCTACACCTTC. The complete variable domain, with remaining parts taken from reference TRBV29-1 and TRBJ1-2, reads SAVISQKPSRDICQRGTSLTIQCQVDSQVTMMFWYRQQPGQSLTLIATANQGSEATYESGFVIDKFPISRPNLTFSTLTVSNMSPEDSSIYLCSVTLDRVTYGYTFGSGTRLTVV.

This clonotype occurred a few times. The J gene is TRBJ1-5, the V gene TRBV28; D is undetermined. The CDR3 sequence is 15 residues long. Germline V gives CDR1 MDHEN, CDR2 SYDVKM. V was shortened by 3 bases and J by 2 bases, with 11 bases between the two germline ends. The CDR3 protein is CASSFVDLGNQPQHF. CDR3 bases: TGTGCCAGCAGTTTTGTGGATTTGGGCAATCAGCCCCAGCATTTT.

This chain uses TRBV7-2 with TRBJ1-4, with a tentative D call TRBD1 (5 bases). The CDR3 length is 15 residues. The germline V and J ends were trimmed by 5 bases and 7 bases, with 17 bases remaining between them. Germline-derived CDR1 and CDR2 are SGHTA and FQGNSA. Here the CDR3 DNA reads TGTGCCAGCAGCCTATTAGCAGGGAGGAGTGAAAAACTGTTTTTT. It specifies CASSLLAGRSEKLFF.

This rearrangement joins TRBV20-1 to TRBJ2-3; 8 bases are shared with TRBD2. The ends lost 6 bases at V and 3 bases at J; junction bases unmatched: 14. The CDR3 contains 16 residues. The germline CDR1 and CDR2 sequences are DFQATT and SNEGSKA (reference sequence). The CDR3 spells CSAGDLAGYETDTQYF. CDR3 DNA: TGCAGTGCCGGCGACCTAGCGGGTTATGAGACAGATACGCAGTATTTT.

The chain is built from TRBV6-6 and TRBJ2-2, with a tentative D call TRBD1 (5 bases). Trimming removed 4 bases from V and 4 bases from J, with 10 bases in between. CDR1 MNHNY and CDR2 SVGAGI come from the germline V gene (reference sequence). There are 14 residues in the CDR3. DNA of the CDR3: TGTGCCAGCAGTTCTGGACATCGCACCGGGGAGCTGTTTTTT. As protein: CASSSGHRTGELFF.

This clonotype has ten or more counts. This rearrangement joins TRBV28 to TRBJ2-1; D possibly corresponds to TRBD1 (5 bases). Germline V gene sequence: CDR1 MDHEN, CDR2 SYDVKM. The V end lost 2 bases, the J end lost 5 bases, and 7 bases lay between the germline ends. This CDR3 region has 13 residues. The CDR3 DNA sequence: TGTGCCAGCAGTTTAAGGACAAACAATGAGCAGTTCTTC. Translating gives CASSLRTNNEQFF.

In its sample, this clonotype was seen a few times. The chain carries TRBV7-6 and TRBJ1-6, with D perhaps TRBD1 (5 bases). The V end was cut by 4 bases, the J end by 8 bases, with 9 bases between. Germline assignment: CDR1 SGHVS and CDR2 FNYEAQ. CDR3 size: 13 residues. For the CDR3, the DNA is TGTGCCAGCAGCTCCAGGGTTGATTCACCCCTCCACTTT. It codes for CASSSRVDSPLHF.

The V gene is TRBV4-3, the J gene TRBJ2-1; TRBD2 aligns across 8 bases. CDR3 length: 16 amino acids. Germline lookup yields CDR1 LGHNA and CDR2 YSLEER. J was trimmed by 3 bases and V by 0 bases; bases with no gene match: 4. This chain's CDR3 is CASSQDSSGHYNEQFF. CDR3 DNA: TGCGCCAGCAGCCAAGATTCTAGCGGGCACTACAATGAGCAGTTCTTC.

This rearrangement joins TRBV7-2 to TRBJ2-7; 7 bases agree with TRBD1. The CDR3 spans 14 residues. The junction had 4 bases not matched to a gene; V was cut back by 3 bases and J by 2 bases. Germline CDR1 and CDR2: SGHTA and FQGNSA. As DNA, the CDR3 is TGTGCCAGCAGCTTCCGACAGGGAGCCTACGAGCAGTACTTC. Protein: CASSFRQGAYEQYF. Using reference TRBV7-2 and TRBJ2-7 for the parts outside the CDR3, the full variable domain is GAGVSQSPSNKVTEKGKDVELRCDPISGHTALYWYRQSLGQGLEFLIYFQGNSAPDKSGLPSDRFSAERTGGSVSTLTIQRTQQEDSAVYLCASSFRQGAYEQYFGPGTRLTVT.

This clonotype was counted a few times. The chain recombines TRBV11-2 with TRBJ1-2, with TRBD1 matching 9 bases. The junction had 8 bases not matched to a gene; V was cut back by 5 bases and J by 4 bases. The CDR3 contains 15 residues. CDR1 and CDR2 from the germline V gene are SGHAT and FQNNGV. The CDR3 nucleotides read TGTGCCAGCAGCCAGCTACAGGGGGCAGGCTATGGCTACACCTTC. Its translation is CASSQLQGAGYGYTF.

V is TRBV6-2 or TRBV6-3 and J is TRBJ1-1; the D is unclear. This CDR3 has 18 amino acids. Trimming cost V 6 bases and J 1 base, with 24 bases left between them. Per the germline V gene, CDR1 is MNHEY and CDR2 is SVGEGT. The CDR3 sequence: CASRPYPALGRQNTEAFF. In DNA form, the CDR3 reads TGTGCCAGCAGACCTTACCCAGCCCTAGGACGTCAGAACACTGAAGCTTTCTTT.

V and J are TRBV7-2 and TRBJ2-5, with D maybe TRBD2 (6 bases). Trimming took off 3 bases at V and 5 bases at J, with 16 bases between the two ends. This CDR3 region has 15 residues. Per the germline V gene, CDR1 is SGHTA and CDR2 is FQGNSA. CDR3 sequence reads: CASSFAGRDWETQYF. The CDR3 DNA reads TGTGCCAGCAGCTTTGCGGGGCGGGATTGGGAGACCCAGTACTTC.

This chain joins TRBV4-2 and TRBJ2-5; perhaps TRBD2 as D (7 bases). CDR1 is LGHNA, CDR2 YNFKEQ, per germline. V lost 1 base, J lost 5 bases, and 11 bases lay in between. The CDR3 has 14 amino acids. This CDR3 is CASSQGGGVETQYF. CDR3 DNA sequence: TGTGCCAGCAGCCAAGGAGGGGGGGTGGAGACCCAGTACTTC.

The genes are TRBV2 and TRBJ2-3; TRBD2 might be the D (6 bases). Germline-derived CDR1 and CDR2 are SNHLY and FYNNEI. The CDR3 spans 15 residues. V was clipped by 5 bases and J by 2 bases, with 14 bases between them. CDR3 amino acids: CASSSRRGLTDTQYF. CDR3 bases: TGTGCCAGCAGTAGTCGGCGGGGTCTCACAGATACGCAGTATTTT. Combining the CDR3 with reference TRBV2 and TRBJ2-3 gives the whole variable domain EPEVTQTPSHQVTQMGQEVILRCVPISNHLYFYWYRQILGQKVEFLVSFYNNEISEKSEIFDDQFSVERPDGSNFTLKIRSTKLEDSAMYFCASSSRRGLTDTQYFGPGTRLTVL.

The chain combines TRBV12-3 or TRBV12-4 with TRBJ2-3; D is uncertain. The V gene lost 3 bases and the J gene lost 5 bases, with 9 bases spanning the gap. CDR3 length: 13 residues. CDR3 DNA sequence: TGTGCCAGCAGTTTCATGTATGGAGATACGCAGTATTTT. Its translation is CASSFMYGDTQYF.

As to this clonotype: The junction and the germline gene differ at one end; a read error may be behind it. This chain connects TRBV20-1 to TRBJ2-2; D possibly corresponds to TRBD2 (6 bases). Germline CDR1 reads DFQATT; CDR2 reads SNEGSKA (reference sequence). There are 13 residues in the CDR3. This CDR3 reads CSARSPDTGGLFF. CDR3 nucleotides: TGCAGTGCTAGGTCACCGGACACCGGGGGGCTGTTTTTT.

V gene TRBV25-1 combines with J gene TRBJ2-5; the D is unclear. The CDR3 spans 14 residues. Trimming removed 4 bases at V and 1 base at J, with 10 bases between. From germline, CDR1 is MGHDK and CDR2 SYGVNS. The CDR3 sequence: CASSGHSAQETQYF. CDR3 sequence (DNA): TGTGCCAGCAGTGGACACTCTGCCCAAGAGACCCAGTACTTC.

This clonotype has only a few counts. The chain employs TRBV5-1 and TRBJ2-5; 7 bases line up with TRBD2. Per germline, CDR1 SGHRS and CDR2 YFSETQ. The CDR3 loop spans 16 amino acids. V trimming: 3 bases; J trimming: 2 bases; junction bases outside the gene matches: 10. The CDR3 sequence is CASSSKNRDYQETQYF. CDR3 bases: TGCGCCAGCAGCTCTAAAAACCGGGACTATCAAGAGACCCAGTACTTC.

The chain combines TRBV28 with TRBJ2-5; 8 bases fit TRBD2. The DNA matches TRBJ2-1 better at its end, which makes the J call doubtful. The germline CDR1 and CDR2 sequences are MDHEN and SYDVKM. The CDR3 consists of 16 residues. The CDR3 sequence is CASITNREGLINEQFF. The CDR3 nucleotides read TGTGCCAGCATTACAAACCGGGAGGGCCTTATAAATGAGCAGTTCTTC.

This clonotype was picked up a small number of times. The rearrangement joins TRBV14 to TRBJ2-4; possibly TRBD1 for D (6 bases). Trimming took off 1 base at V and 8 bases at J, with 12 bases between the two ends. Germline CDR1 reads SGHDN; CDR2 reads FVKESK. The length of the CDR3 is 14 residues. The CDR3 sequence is CASSQGGPRDIQYF. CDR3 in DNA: TGTGCCAGCAGCCAAGGGGGGCCGAGGGACATTCAGTACTTC.

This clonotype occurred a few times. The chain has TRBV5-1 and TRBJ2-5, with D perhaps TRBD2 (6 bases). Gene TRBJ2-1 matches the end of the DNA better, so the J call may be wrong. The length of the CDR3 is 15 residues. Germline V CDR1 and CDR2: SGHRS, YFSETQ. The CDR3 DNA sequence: TGCGCCAGCAGCGCGGAGGGTTGGGCCTACAATGAGCAGTTCTTC. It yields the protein CASSAEGWAYNEQFF.

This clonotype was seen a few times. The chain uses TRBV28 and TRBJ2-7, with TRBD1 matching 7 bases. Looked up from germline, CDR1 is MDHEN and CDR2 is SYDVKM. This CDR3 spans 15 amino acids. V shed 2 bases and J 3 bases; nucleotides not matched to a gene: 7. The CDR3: CASSLGVDRIYEQYF. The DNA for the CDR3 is TGTGCCAGCAGTTTAGGGGTGGACAGGATCTACGAGCAGTACTTC.

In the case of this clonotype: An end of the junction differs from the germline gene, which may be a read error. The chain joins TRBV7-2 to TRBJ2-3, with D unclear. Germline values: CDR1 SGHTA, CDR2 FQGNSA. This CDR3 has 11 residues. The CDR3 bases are TGTGCCAGCAGTCGGATGGATACGCAGTCTTTT. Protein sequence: CASSRMDTQSF.

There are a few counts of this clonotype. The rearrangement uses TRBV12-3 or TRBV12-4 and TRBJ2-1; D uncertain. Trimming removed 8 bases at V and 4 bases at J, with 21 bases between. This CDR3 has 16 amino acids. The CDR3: CASSPSQVGHYNEQFF. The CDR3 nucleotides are TGTGCCAGCTCCCCCTCCCAAGTGGGCCATTACAATGAGCAGTTCTTC.

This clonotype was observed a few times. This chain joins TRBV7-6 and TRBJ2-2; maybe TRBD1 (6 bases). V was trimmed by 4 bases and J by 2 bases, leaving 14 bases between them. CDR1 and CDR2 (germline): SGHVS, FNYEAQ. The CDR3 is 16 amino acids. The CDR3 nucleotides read TGTGCCAGCAGCTCCCGGGACACCATCAACACCGGGGAGCTGTTTTTT. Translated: CASSSRDTINTGELFF. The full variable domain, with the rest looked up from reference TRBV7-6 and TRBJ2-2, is GAGVSQSPRYKVTKRGQDVALRCDPISGHVSLYWYRQALGQGPEFLTYFNYEAQQDKSGLPNDRFSAERPEGSISTLTIQRTEQRDSAMYRCASSSRDTINTGELFFGEGSRLTVL.

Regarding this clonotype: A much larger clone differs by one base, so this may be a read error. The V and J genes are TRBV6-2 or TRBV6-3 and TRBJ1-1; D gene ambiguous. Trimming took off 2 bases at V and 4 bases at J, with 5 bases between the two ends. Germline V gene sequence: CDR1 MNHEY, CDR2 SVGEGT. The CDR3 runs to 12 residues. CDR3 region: CASSYGVTEAFF. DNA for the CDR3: TGTGCCAGCAGTTACGGGGTCACTGAAGCTTTCTTT.

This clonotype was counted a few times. CDR3 coding DNA: TGTGCCAGCAGTTACTTAACAGGGAACACAGATACGCAGTATTTT. The encoded protein is CASSYLTGNTDTQYF. The rearrangement joins TRBV6-5 to TRBJ2-3; maybe TRBD1 (6 bases). Trimming removed 1 base at V and 2 bases at J, with 10 bases between. Per germline, CDR1 MNHEY and CDR2 SVGAGI. This CDR3 has 15 amino acids.

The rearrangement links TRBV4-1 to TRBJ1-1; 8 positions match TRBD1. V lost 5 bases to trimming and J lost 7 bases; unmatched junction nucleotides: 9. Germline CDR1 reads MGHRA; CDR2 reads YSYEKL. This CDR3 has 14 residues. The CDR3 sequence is CASSSPDRDDEAFF. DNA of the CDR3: TGCGCCAGCAGCTCCCCGGACAGGGACGATGAAGCTTTCTTT.

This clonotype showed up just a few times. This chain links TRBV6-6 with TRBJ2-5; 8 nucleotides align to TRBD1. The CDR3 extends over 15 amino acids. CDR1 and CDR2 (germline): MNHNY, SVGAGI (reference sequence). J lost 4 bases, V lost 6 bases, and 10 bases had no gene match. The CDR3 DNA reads TGTGCCAGCAGCGAGACAGGGGTATTCAGAGAGACCCAGTACTTC. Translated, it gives CASSETGVFRETQYF.

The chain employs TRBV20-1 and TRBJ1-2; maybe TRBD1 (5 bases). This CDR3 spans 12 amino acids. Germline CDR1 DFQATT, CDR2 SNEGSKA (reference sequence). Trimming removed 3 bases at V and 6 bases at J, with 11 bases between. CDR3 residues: CSARQGVDGYTF. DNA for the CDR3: TGCAGTGCTAGGCAGGGAGTCGATGGCTACACCTTC.

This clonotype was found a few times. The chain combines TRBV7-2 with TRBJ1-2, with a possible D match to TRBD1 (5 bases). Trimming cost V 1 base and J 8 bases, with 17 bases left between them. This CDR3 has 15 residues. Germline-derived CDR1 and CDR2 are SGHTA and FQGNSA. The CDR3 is CASSLDGAGYDGYTF. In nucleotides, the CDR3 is TGTGCCAGCAGCTTAGATGGGGCAGGGTATGACGGCTACACCTTC.